This TCR beta chain stems from a study of T cell responses to AZD1222 COVID-19 vaccine. V was pared by 0 bases and J by 5 bases, with 11 bases between. Germline-derived CDR1 and CDR2 are MGHRA and YSYEKL. This CDR3 region has 15 residues. This clone was seen a handful of times. What it binds is not known. Assay: immunoSEQ multiplex PCR; the TCRdb copy retains only in-frame clones and omits some. The repertoire holds more than 150,000 clones, with over 90% as singletons. Findings of the study overall: Following two doses of AZD1222, Spike-specific TCR breadth and depth rose. Regions 160-218 and 743-854 dominated among vaccine-associated CD4 TCRs spanning spike. White British ancestry dominated among donors, who included more females, and clonal diversity was possibly underestimated. Repertoire samples came only from after the peak T cell response.

The V call is TRBV4-1, the J call TRBJ1-5; D is ambiguous. Here the sequenced sample was peripheral blood, taken 28 days after the second AZD1222 dose. The sequence derives from an adult who received the AZD1222 COVID-19 vaccine. The CDR3 protein is CASSQETPPHQPQHF. The CDR3 nucleotides read TGCGCCAGCAGCCAAGAAACCCCTCCCCATCAGCCCCAGCATTTT.